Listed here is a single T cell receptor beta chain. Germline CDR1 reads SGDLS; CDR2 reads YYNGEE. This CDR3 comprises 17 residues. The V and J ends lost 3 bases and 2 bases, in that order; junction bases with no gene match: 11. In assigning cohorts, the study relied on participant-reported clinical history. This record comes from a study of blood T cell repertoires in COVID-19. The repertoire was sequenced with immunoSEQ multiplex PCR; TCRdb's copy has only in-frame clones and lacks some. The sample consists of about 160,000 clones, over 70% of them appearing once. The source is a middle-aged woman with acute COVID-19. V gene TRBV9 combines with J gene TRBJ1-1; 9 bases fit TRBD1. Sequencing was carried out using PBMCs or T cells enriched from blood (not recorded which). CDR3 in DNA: TGTGCCAGCAGCGGACCCCGGGACAGGGTAGGCAACACTGAAGCTTTCTTT. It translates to CASSGPRDRVGNTEAFF.